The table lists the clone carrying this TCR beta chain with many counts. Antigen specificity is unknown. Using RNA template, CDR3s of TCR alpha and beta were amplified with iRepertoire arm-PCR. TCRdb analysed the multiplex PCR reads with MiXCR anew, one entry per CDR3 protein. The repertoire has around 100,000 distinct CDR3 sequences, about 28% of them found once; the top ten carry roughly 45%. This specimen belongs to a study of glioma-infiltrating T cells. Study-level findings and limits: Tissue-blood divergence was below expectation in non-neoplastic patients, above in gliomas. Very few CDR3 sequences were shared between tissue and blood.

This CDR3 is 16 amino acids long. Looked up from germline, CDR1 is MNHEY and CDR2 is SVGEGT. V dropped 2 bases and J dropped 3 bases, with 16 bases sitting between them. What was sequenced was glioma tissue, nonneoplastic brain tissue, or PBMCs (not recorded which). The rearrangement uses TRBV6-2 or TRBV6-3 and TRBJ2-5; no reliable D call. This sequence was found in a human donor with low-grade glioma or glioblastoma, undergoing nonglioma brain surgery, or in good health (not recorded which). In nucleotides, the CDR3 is TGTGCCAGCAGTTACGGCCAGGTGGGTCGAGAAGAGACCCAGTACTTC. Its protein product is CASSYGQVGREETQYF.